Listed below are T cell receptor beta chains from one sample, sequenced in a study of T cell responses to AZD1222 COVID-19 vaccine. The protocol was immunoSEQ multiplex PCR, while the TCRdb copy is restricted to in-frame clones and leaves out a portion. The sample contains 140,000 to 150,000 clones, around 87% of which appear only once. This specimen consisted of peripheral blood, obtained on day 0 of AZD1222 vaccination. The source of these receptors is an adult in good health. Both conserved end residues are part of each CDR3.

V gene	J gene	CDR3 protein
TRBV6-2/TRBV6-3	TRBJ2-7	CASSYTTYEQYF
TRBV14	TRBJ1-1	CASSQDGYRRGAFF
TRBV19	TRBJ1-4	CASSTWTGSKVF
TRBV28	TRBJ1-3	CASSLTDGSGNTIYF
TRBV6-5	TRBJ1-5	CASGWGSGNQPQHF
TRBV2	TRBJ1-5	CASRTGTVKSNQPQHF
TRBV30	TRBJ1-2	CAWSGGTNYGYTF
TRBV3-1/TRBV3-2	TRBJ2-5	CASSQALRGSRVGTQYF
TRBV5-1	TRBJ1-1	CASGYSENTEAFF
TRBV21-1	TRBJ2-5	CATDKPEQETQYF
TRBV14	TRBJ1-2	CASSQDTPAGTVNGYTF
TRBV5-4	TRBJ2-3	CASSSPGADTQYF
TRBV5-8	TRBJ2-7	CASSRTFYEQYF
TRBV19	TRBJ1-2	CASSIGTGNYGYTF
TRBV7-9	TRBJ1-6	CASSSIQGRDSPLHF
TRBV5-5	TRBJ1-6	CASSRDSPLHF